This T cell receptor beta chain was observed in a study of cytomegalovirus exposure and HLA in healthy donors. Across the whole study: Among about 179 million T cells, an earlier analysis found 117 million unique TCR beta sequences.

PCR primers comprised 60 Vbeta and 13 Jbeta primers. Libraries were prepared by immunoSEQ multiplex PCR; TCRdb keeps only in-frame clonotypes and omits some of them. Found here are over 150,000 clones, roughly 80% of them singletons; the top ten hold 3.5% to 5%. As regards this clone: The antigen is undetermined.

Study-level results: When analyzed later, the rates of TCR association showed variation by HLA locus, with DRB1 the most and HLA-C the fewest. In an earlier analysis, most TCR beta V segments were productive about 87% or about 30% of the time. Later, an analysis showed that TCR beta chains associated with HLA were more clonally expanded than others that were equally common.

The source of this sequence is a man in his forties in good health and CMV-seronegative. Material: PBMCs.

The CDR3 loop reads CASRRQGAETEAFF. CDR3 in DNA: TGCGCCAGCAGACGACAGGGGGCGGAAACTGAAGCTTTCTTT. The V gene is TRBV5-1, the J gene TRBJ1-1; 10 bases align to TRBD1. CDR1 and CDR2 from the germline V gene are SGHRS and YFSETQ. The CDR3 totals 14 residues. V shed 5 bases, J shed 5 bases, and the junction held 6 bases outside the gene matches.